The 8 T cell receptor beta chains listed next were all sequenced from one sample in a study of tumor and adjacent non-tumor tissue in lung cancer. The library came from three nested PCR rounds adapted from ARM-PCR protocols. TCRdb redid the calling of the multiplex PCR reads with MiXCR, one entry per CDR3 protein. The sample holds over 100,000 distinct CDR3 sequences, about 63% seen once. The template was RNA from unsorted bulk tissue. This non-tumor lung sample came from over 3 cm beyond the tumor edge. Sequenced material: distant non-tumor lung tissue. Receptors originate from a man between 60 and 75 years old with non-small cell lung cancer.

In the case of this clonotype: One end of the junction varies from germline; a read error may be responsible. The rearrangement uses TRBV11-3 and TRBJ1-1; no definite D call. CDR1 SGHNT and CDR2 YENEEA come from the germline V gene. CDR3 length equals 11 residues. CDR3 DNA sequence: TGTGCCAACAGCCTGAACACTGATGCTCTCTTT. Translated: CANSLNTDALF.

The rearrangement uses TRBV12-3 or TRBV12-4 and TRBJ2-7; 8 bases agree with TRBD2. V trimming: 11 bases; J trimming: 1 base; junction bases outside the gene matches: 13. This CDR3 is built from 15 residues. The CDR3 here is CAWRPSGRQSYEQYF. The CDR3 DNA reads as TGTGCCTGGAGACCCAGCGGGAGACAATCCTACGAGCAGTACTTC.

Remarks on this clonotype: Here the CDR3 omits its conserved ending phenylalanine or tryptophan, so a read error is the likely source. The chain uses TRBV6-2 or TRBV6-3 and TRBJ2-1; 10 bases map to TRBD2. This CDR3 contains 14 residues. The germline V gene encodes CDR1 MNHEY and CDR2 SVGEGT. With V trimmed by 4 bases and J by 13 bases, 10 bases remained unmatched. CDR3 DNA sequence: TGTGCCAGCAGTTCCACTAGCGGGACCAATAAACAGTTCCTC. Protein: CASSSTSGTNKQFL.

Only one count was recorded for this clonotype. Given a much more abundant clone one base away, this may be a read error. V and J are TRBV5-1 and TRBJ2-1, with 8 positions matching TRBD2. With V trimmed by 7 bases and J by 1 base, 7 bases remained unmatched. CDR3 length equals 15 residues. Germline V lookup: CDR1 SGHRS, CDR2 YFSETQ. CDR3 protein: CASCRGGFSYNEQFF. The DNA for the CDR3 is TGCGCCAGCTGCCGGGGGGGGTTTTCCTACAATGAGCAGTTCTTC.

The chain combines TRBV11-3 with TRBJ2-3, with unresolved D. V lost 11 bases to trimming and J lost 2 bases, with 17 bases between them. The CDR3 length is 14 residues. CDR1 SGHNT and CDR2 YENEEA come from the germline V gene. The CDR3 loop is CAGDLVGYTDTQYF. The CDR3, as DNA: TGTGCCGGCGACTTAGTCGGCTACACAGATACGCAGTATTTT.

To note about this clonotype: Its ends do not fully match the called genes, so a read error is possible. The chain couples TRBV5-1 to TRBJ2-6; 9 bases agree with TRBD1. The CDR3 loop spans 17 amino acids. CDR1 and CDR2 (germline): SGHRS, YFSETQ. The chain's CDR3 is CASSLGTGGPGANVQTF. The CDR3, as DNA: TGCGCCAGCAGCTTGGGCACAGGGGGCCCTGGGGCCAACGTCCAGACTTTC.

Concerning this clonotype itself: The junction differs from germline at one of its ends, possibly a read error. The CDR3 spells CASSLGRRGDYEQYF. The CDR3, as DNA: TGTGCCAGCAGCTTGGGGAGGAGAGGGGACTACGAGCAGTATTTC. V gene TRBV13 combines with J gene TRBJ2-7, with 7 bases identical to TRBD2. Germline V gene sequence: CDR1 PRHDT, CDR2 FYEKMQ (reference sequence). This CDR3 comprises 15 residues.

Details on this clonotype: Given a much more abundant clone one base away, this may be a read error. The chain recombines TRBV28 with TRBJ2-7, with 10 nucleotides matching TRBD2. This CDR3 contains 14 residues. The V and J ends lost 5 bases and 3 bases, in that order; junction bases with no gene match: 4. CDR1 is MDHEN and CDR2 is SYDVKM in the germline V gene. The CDR3 is CASSRLAGVYEQYF. The CDR3 coding sequence is TGTGCCAGCAGTCGGCTAGCGGGAGTCTACGAGCAGTACTTC.